This T cell receptor (beta chain) stems from a study of early stage breast cancer tumors. Study overall: Samples were sequenced at approximately 9-fold average coverage. Broader study findings: Compared with adjacent normal breast, tumors showed 2 to 2.5-fold denser, more clonal T cells.

Method: immunoSEQ multiplex PCR; TCRdb's copy keeps in-frame clones and lacks some. The data show about 5,500 clones, around 70% seen once. After removal of 5 bases from V and 4 bases from J, the junction contained 13 bases not matched to a gene. This CDR3 has 16 residues. CDR1 is SGHAT, CDR2 FQNNGV, per germline. Comment on this clone: What it recognizes is unknown.

The sequenced material came from normal breast tissue next to the tumor. The chain uses TRBV11-2 and TRBJ1-2, with 7 bases matching TRBD1. This TCR came from a person aged 55 to 70 with breast cancer. The CDR3 DNA reads as TGTGCCAGCAGCCTCCTACACCGGACAGGAACCTATGGCTACACCTTC. Residues: CASSLLHRTGTYGYTF.